This entry lists 18 T cell receptor beta chains sequenced from one sample in a study of T-cell reconstitution after alpha-beta-depleted transplantation in children. Preparation of the TCRbeta library involved a method that used unique molecular identifiers. TCRdb reanalysed the PCR reads using MiXCR and keeps one entry per CDR3 protein. The sample carries roughly 300,000 distinct CDR3 sequences, around 10% recorded once. The sequencing here drew on peripheral blood, taken 180 days after TCRalphabeta/CD19-depleted stem cell transplant. The receptors stem from a male patient between 2 and 15 years old who had a stem cell transplant for chronic granulomatous disease, so the T cells may come from the graft donor.

As regards this clonotype: Possible read error: a much larger clone is one base away. This rearrangement joins TRBV7-9 to TRBJ2-1; D is undetermined. CDR1 and CDR2 from the germline V gene are SEHNR and FQNEAQ (reference sequence). This CDR3 comprises 15 residues. V lost 2 bases and J 2 bases, leaving 10 bases between the germline ends. This CDR3 is CASSLTRPPYNEQFF. The CDR3 DNA reads as TGTGCCAGCAGCTTAACCAGGCCCCCCTACAATGAGCAGTTCTTC.

This clonotype was seen ten or more times. The chain employs TRBV4-2 and TRBJ1-1; maybe TRBD1 (6 bases). The germline V gene encodes CDR1 LGHNA and CDR2 YNFKEQ. This CDR3 is 14 amino acids long. V was trimmed by 3 bases and J by 5 bases, leaving 13 bases between them. The CDR3 DNA sequence: TGTGCCAGCAGCCATGAGGGGGGGGGGACTGAAGCTTTCTTT. This encodes CASSHEGGGTEAFF.

Only a few counts were recorded for this clonotype. V and J are TRBV3-1 and TRBJ1-5, with TRBD1 as a possible D gene (6 bases). The V gene's germline CDR1 is LGHDT and CDR2 YNNKEL (reference sequence). The V end lost 0 bases, the J end lost 4 bases, and 7 bases lay between the germline ends. This CDR3 is 14 amino acids long. The CDR3 loop is CASSQDQGNQPQHF. Here the CDR3 DNA reads TGTGCCAGCAGCCAAGATCAGGGGAATCAGCCCCAGCATTTT.

This clonotype was seen ten or more times. The J gene is TRBJ2-3, the V gene TRBV10-3; the match to TRBD1 covers 9 bases. V was pared by 3 bases and J by 2 bases, with 3 bases of the junction left unmatched. Germline CDR1 reads ENHRY; CDR2 reads SYGVKD. There are 15 residues in the CDR3. Here the CDR3 reads CAISEGQGNTDTQYF. The CDR3 nucleotides are TGTGCCATCAGTGAAGGACAGGGGAACACAGATACGCAGTATTTT.

Comment on this clonotype: A much more abundant neighbour one base away suggests this may be a read error. The gene calls are TRBV28 and TRBJ2-1; TRBD1 aligns across 9 bases. The germline CDR1 and CDR2 sequences are MDHEN and SYDVKM. The CDR3 spans 16 residues. With 0 bases clipped from V and 6 bases from J, the junction kept 6 bases outside the gene matches. CDR3 nucleotides: TGTGCCAGCAGTTTATGGGGGACAGGGCCCTGCAATGAGCAGTTCTTC. Translating it yields CASSLWGTGPCNEQFF.

In this sample, this clonotype turned up many times. This chain joins TRBV11-1 and TRBJ2-5; D gene uncertain. The V end was cut by 1 base, the J end by 1 base, with 7 bases between. The length of the CDR3 is 14 residues. Germline V gene data show CDR1 as SGHAT and CDR2 as FQDESV (reference sequence). The CDR3 is CASSLEILQETQYF. CDR3 nucleotides: TGTGCCAGCAGCTTAGAAATCCTCCAAGAGACCCAGTACTTC.

In this sample, this clonotype turned up once. A much larger clonotype is one base distant, so this may be a read error. The chain recombines TRBV20-1 with TRBJ2-1; TRBD2 is a possible D gene (6 bases). The CDR3 is made up of 15 amino acids. Germline CDR1 DFQATT, CDR2 SNEGSKA (reference sequence). CDR3 in DNA: TGCAGTACTAGCCGGCGGACCCAAAGACCTAATGAGCAGTTCTTC. It translates to CSTSRRTQRPNEQFF.

This clonotype was recorded at least ten times. J is TRBJ1-2 and V is TRBV4-1; 8 positions agree with TRBD1. This CDR3 contains 14 residues. CDR1 and CDR2 from the germline V gene are MGHRA and YSYEKL. Germline trimming cut 1 base from V and 2 bases from J; bases unmatched to any gene: 0. The CDR3 coding sequence is TGCGCCAGCAGCCAAGGGACAGGGAACTATGGCTACACCTTC. Translating gives CASSQGTGNYGYTF.

This clonotype has ten or more counts. The V and J genes are TRBV20-1 and TRBJ2-5; D gene unclear. The V end was cut by 2 bases, the J end by 2 bases, with 6 bases between. The CDR3 spans 12 residues. Germline V CDR1 and CDR2: DFQATT, SNEGSKA (reference sequence). CDR3 in amino acids: CSARISQETQYF. DNA of the CDR3: TGCAGTGCTAGAATCTCGCAAGAGACCCAGTACTTC.

The J gene is TRBJ2-7, the V gene TRBV3-1, with 9 positions matching TRBD1. The ends lost 7 bases at V and 4 bases at J; junction bases unmatched: 17. The CDR3 has 17 amino acids. The V gene's germline CDR1 is LGHDT and CDR2 YNNKEL (reference sequence). Written as DNA, the CDR3 is TGTGCCAGCACTCGCCGTCCGGGGACAGGGCTATGGTACGAGCAGTACTTC. This sequence encodes CASTRRPGTGLWYEQYF.

This clonotype was counted at least ten times. The chain has TRBV20-1 and TRBJ2-7, with D maybe TRBD2 (6 bases). Germline assignment: CDR1 DFQATT and CDR2 SNEGSKA (reference sequence). V lost 1 base and J 0 bases, leaving 13 bases between the germline ends. This CDR3 contains 15 residues. For the CDR3, the DNA is TGCAGTGCTAGAGGCGGGACCGAAAGCTCCTACGAGCAGTACTTC. Translation: CSARGGTESSYEQYF.

A remark on this clonotype: Because it lacks the conserved phenylalanine or tryptophan at the end, this CDR3 is likely a read error. The chain links TRBV2 to TRBJ2-3, with 9 bases that match TRBD2. In germline, CDR1 is SNHLY, CDR2 FYNNEI. The trim removed 4 bases at V and 4 bases at J, leaving 6 bases unmatched. The CDR3 runs 15 residues. The DNA for the CDR3 is TGTGCCAGCAGTGGTGACGGCGGGGGGGCAGATACGCAGTATTAT. This sequence encodes CASSGDGGGADTQYY.

This clonotype came up a few times. V usage is TRBV20-1 and J usage is TRBJ2-2, with D perhaps matching TRBD1 (6 bases). The germline V gene has CDR1 DFQATT and CDR2 SNEGSKA (reference sequence). Trimming took 3 bases from V and 0 from J, leaving 17 bases between them. This CDR3 region has 17 residues. The chain's CDR3 is CSARNPGQGPNTGELFF. DNA of the CDR3: TGCAGTGCTAGGAATCCGGGACAAGGACCGAACACCGGGGAGCTGTTTTTT.

This clonotype was seen ten or more times. The chain employs TRBV9 and TRBJ2-1; 10 bases agree with TRBD2. J was trimmed by 8 bases and V by 0 bases; bases with no gene match: 11. Germline assignment: CDR1 SGDLS and CDR2 YYNGEE. This CDR3 comprises 17 residues. The CDR3 DNA reads TGTGCCAGCAGCGTAGGCGGTAGCGGGAGGCCCGGCGATGAGCAGTTCTTC. Protein product: CASSVGGSGRPGDEQFF.

This clonotype was detected only once. This may arise from a read error, as a much more abundant clone is one base away. V and J are TRBV7-7 and TRBJ2-2; unclear D gene. The CDR3 contains 14 residues. The germline V gene has CDR1 SSHAT and CDR2 FNYEAQ (reference sequence). In nucleotides, the CDR3 is TGTGCTAGCAGCCAACAGAAAAACACCGGGGAGCTGTTTTTT. Its protein is CASSQQKNTGELFF.

This clonotype was detected many times. The V gene is TRBV9, the J gene TRBJ2-1, with 7 bases aligning to TRBD1. Trimming cost V 4 bases and J 4 bases; bases outside gene matches: 11. This CDR3 comprises 16 residues. Germline V lookup: CDR1 SGDLS, CDR2 YYNGEE. The CDR3 coding sequence is TGTGCCAGCAGCCCCGGGGACAGTTTGGTATACAATGAGCAGTTCTTC. Translating it yields CASSPGDSLVYNEQFF.

This chain joins TRBV29-1 and TRBJ1-2; weak D call: TRBD1 (5 bases). The ends were cut back, 1 base at V and 5 bases at J, with 17 bases in the middle. Germline CDR1 SQVTM, CDR2 ANQGSEA. This CDR3 region has 15 residues. The CDR3 here is CSVEGGRLQGYGYTF. The CDR3 DNA reads as TGCAGCGTTGAAGGCGGTAGGCTTCAGGGATATGGCTACACCTTC.

A few counts support this clonotype. The rearrangement uses TRBV28 and TRBJ1-3; possible D gene TRBD1, 6 bases. Trimming took 3 bases from V and 0 from J, leaving 12 bases between them. The CDR3 loop spans 16 amino acids. CDR1 and CDR2 (germline): MDHEN, SYDVKM. In DNA, the CDR3 is TGTGCCAGCAGTTTGATGCCAGGGGACTCTGGAAACACCATATATTTT. This codes for CASSLMPGDSGNTIYF.